This passage covers 23 T cell receptor beta chains from one sample sequenced in a study of cytomegalovirus exposure and HLA in healthy donors. Researchers ran the PCR with 60 Vbeta and 13 Jbeta primers. The table came from immunoSEQ multiplex PCR; TCRdb's copy has only in-frame clones and leaves some out. The sample shows about 160,000 clones, about three quarters of them seen only once. The sequenced sample was PBMCs. These receptors were taken from a woman in her forties or fifties in good health and CMV-seropositive.

Only a few counts were recorded for this clone. The rearrangement joins TRBV6-1 to TRBJ2-2; the match to TRBD2 covers 10 bases. The V segment lost 2 bases and the J segment 3 bases; nucleotides outside the gene matches: 3. The CDR3 has 16 residues. Germline V CDR1 and CDR2: MNHNS, SASEGT. The CDR3 DNA is TGTGCCAGCAGTGAATGGCTAGCGGGAGACACCGGGGAGCTGTTTTTT. The encoded protein is CASSEWLAGDTGELFF.

The CDR3 loop reads CASIGGQATYNEQFF. The CDR3 nucleotides read TGTGCCAGCATCGGGGGACAGGCGACTTACAATGAGCAGTTCTTC. The chain is built from TRBV7-2 and TRBJ2-1; 8 positions match TRBD1. The trim removed 7 bases at V and 4 bases at J, leaving 9 bases unmatched. There are 15 residues in the CDR3. Germline CDR1 is SGHTA and CDR2 is FQGNSA.

The chain joins TRBV10-3 to TRBJ2-1, with 10 nucleotides matching TRBD2. Trimming took 4 bases from V and 5 from J; bases not matched to a gene: 8. This CDR3 contains 16 residues. Germline-derived CDR1 and CDR2 are ENHRY and SYGVKD. This CDR3 is CAISAASGRGDNEQFF. In nucleotides, the CDR3 is TGTGCCATCAGTGCCGCCAGCGGGAGGGGCGACAATGAGCAGTTCTTC.

This sequence joins TRBV29-1 and TRBJ2-1; a weak D match, TRBD1 (5 bases). This CDR3 comprises 13 residues. Between the trimmed V and J ends, which lost 7 bases and 6 bases, there was a span of 16 bases. Germline V CDR1 and CDR2: SQVTM, ANQGSEA. The CDR3 sequence is CSGKGASFNEQFF. DNA of the CDR3: TGCAGCGGAAAAGGGGCGAGTTTCAATGAGCAGTTCTTC.

The chain recombines TRBV5-5 with TRBJ1-1, with a possible D match to TRBD1 (6 bases). Germline loops: CDR1 SGHKS, CDR2 YYEKEE (reference sequence). The CDR3 is 13 amino acids. Trimming removed 3 bases from V and 1 base from J, with 7 bases in between. Written as DNA, the CDR3 is TGTGCCAGCAGCTCGACAGGGAACACTGAAGCTTTCTTT. It encodes CASSSTGNTEAFF.

This chain connects TRBV5-1 to TRBJ2-7; no definite D call. Germline CDR1 SGHRS, CDR2 YFSETQ. The CDR3 has 11 residues. V was pared by 4 bases and J by 0 bases, with 2 bases between. As DNA, the CDR3 is TGCGCCAGCAGCCACTCCTACGAGCAGTACTTC. It translates to CASSHSYEQYF. The complete variable domain, with remaining parts taken from reference TRBV5-1 and TRBJ2-7, reads KAGVTQTPRYLIKTRGQQVTLSCSPISGHRSVSWYQQTPGQGLQFLFEYFSETQRNKGNFPGRFSGRQFSNSRSEMNVSTLELGDSALYLCASSHSYEQYFGPGTRLTVT.

The chain is built from TRBV19 and TRBJ2-7; 7 positions match TRBD1. CDR1 and CDR2 from the germline V gene are LNHDA and SQIVND (reference sequence). V shed 9 bases and J 4 bases; nucleotides not matched to a gene: 6. The CDR3 runs to 12 residues. CDR3 in amino acids: CASTQTGYEQYF. As DNA, the CDR3 is TGTGCCAGCACCCAGACAGGGTACGAGCAGTACTTC.

This clone showed up just a few times. The J gene is TRBJ2-2, the V gene TRBV5-6, with D possibly being TRBD2 (6 bases). The ends were cut back, 0 bases at V and 6 bases at J, with 12 bases in the middle. The CDR3 is 15 amino acids. Per the germline V gene, CDR1 is SGHDT and CDR2 is YYEEEE. The CDR3 protein is CASSLVLGGAGELFF. The CDR3 DNA sequence: TGTGCCAGCAGCTTGGTGCTAGGCGGGGCCGGGGAGCTGTTTTTT.

V usage is TRBV7-8 and J usage is TRBJ2-7; D is ambiguous. This CDR3 is 13 amino acids long. Between the trimmed V and J ends, which lost 2 bases and 1 base, there was a span of 6 bases. The germline V gene has CDR1 SGHVS and CDR2 FQNEAQ. The CDR3 DNA is TGTGCCAGCAGCTTACCTAGTTCCTACGAGCAGTACTTC. This codes for CASSLPSSYEQYF. The whole variable domain, remainder taken from reference TRBV7-8 and TRBJ2-7, is GAGVSQSPRYKVAKRGQDVALRCDPISGHVSLFWYQQALGQGPEFLTYFQNEAQLDKSGLPSDRFFAERPEGSVSTLKIQRTQQEDSAVYLCASSLPSSYEQYFGPGTRLTVT.

This clone has a handful of counts. V is TRBV4-3 and J is TRBJ1-5; tentative D call: TRBD1 (6 bases). The CDR3 runs 17 residues. V lost 3 bases and J 6 bases, leaving 21 bases between the germline ends. The germline gives CDR1 LGHNA, CDR2 YSLEER. The CDR3 reads CASSHARGRGRCQPQHF. The CDR3, as DNA: TGCGCCAGCAGCCACGCCCGGGGCAGGGGAAGGTGTCAGCCCCAGCATTTT.

This chain uses TRBV6-5 with TRBJ1-1, with no clear D. V shed 8 bases and J shed 3 bases, with 7 bases lying between them. CDR3 length: 11 residues. Germline V gives CDR1 MNHEY, CDR2 SVGAGI. CDR3 amino acids: CASLRYTEAFF. In nucleotides, the CDR3 is TGTGCCAGCCTTCGGTACACTGAAGCTTTCTTT.

The V and J genes are TRBV6-4 and TRBJ1-2; TRBD1 matches 8 bases. With 0 bases clipped from V and 7 bases from J, the junction kept 10 bases outside the gene matches. In germline, CDR1 is MRHNA, CDR2 SNTAGT. The CDR3 is 16 amino acids. CDR3 loop: CASSDSTDRVSSGYTF. DNA of the CDR3: TGTGCCAGCAGTGACTCGACGGACAGGGTCTCCTCTGGCTACACCTTC.

This clone is a singleton in its sample. This chain joins TRBV5-1 and TRBJ1-1; the D gene is possibly TRBD1 (5 bases). V was clipped by 4 bases and J by 1 base, with 17 bases between them. The CDR3 extends over 16 amino acids. Germline V lookup: CDR1 SGHRS, CDR2 YFSETQ. The CDR3 DNA follows: TGCGCCAGCAGCGCGGACGGGGGGATTGGGAACACTGAAGCTTTCTTT. Protein sequence: CASSADGGIGNTEAFF.

This chain uses TRBV15 with TRBJ2-1; 8 bases match TRBD2. Germline V gene data show CDR1 as LNHNV and CDR2 as YYDKDF (reference sequence). J lost 6 bases, V lost 4 bases, and 11 bases had no gene match. The CDR3 length is 16 residues. CDR3 DNA: TGTGCCACCAGCAAAGAACTAGCGGACCGGACCAATGAGCAGTTCTTC. Residues: CATSKELADRTNEQFF. The whole variable domain, filled in from reference TRBV15 and TRBJ2-1, reads DAMVIQNPRYQVTQFGKPVTLSCSQTLNHNVMYWYQQKSSQAPKLLFHYYDKDFNNEADTPDNFQSRRPNTSFCFLDIRSPGLGDTAMYLCATSKELADRTNEQFFGPGTRLTVL.

V usage is TRBV7-3 and J usage is TRBJ2-1; D unclear. The CDR3 sequence is 16 residues long. Germline V CDR1 and CDR2: SGHTA, FQGTGA. With 9 bases removed from V and 3 bases from J, the gap between germline ends came to 21 bases. DNA for the CDR3: TGTGCCAGATTGATAAACACTACCCCTCTCTACAATGAGCAGTTCTTC. This encodes CARLINTTPLYNEQFF.

This clone was counted a few times. V usage is TRBV11-2 and J usage is TRBJ1-1; no definite D call. V shed 2 bases and J shed 7 bases, with 5 bases lying between them. The CDR3 is made up of 11 amino acids. Germline V gene lookup returns CDR1 SGHAT and CDR2 FQNNGV. The DNA of the CDR3 is TGTGCCAGCAGCTTAACAGTTGAAGCTTTCTTT. Protein: CASSLTVEAFF.

For the CDR3, the DNA is TGCGCCAGCAGCTTGGCCGGGACAGCTGATACGCAGTATTTT. As protein: CASSLAGTADTQYF. The genes are TRBV5-1 and TRBJ2-3, with 7 bases that match TRBD1. Germline CDR1 and CDR2: SGHRS and YFSETQ. V dropped 0 bases and J dropped 6; count of bases not matched to a gene: 4. The CDR3 has 14 residues.

This chain uses TRBV25-1 with TRBJ1-2; D not resolved. CDR1 and CDR2 from the germline V gene are MGHDK and SYGVNS. V was shortened by 0 bases and J by 4 bases, with 9 bases between the two germline ends. The CDR3 length is 14 residues. As DNA, the CDR3 is TGTGCCAGCAGTGAATATGGAGAGGGCTATGGCTACACCTTC. It yields the protein CASSEYGEGYGYTF.

This clone was observed a handful of times. V usage is TRBV28 and J usage is TRBJ1-5; 11 bases are a match to TRBD1. This CDR3 has 15 residues. Germline V gene data show CDR1 as MDHEN and CDR2 as SYDVKM. J gave up 6 bases and V 3 bases, and 4 bases lay outside the gene matches. This chain's CDR3 is CASSLGQGETQPQHF. The CDR3 bases are TGTGCCAGCAGTTTGGGACAGGGGGAGACTCAGCCCCAGCATTTT. Full variable domain (rest looked up from reference TRBV28 and TRBJ1-5): DVKVTQSSRYLVKRTGEKVFLECVQDMDHENMFWYRQDPGLGLRLIYFSYDVKMKEKGDIPEGYSVSREKKERFSLILESASTNQTSMYLCASSLGQGETQPQHFGDGTRLSIL.

This rearrangement joins TRBV7-8 to TRBJ2-7; TRBD1 matches 7 bases. With V trimmed by 2 bases and J by 3 bases, 7 bases remained unmatched. The CDR3 covers 15 residues. CDR1 SGHVS and CDR2 FQNEAQ come from the germline V gene. The CDR3 bases are TGTGCCAGCAGCTTATCGGCAGGGGGTGACTACGAGCAGTACTTC. Protein: CASSLSAGGDYEQYF.

The table lists this clone with a few counts. The rearrangement joins TRBV6-5 to TRBJ2-3; D is uncertain. CDR1 and CDR2 from the germline V gene are MNHEY and SVGAGI. V dropped 0 bases and J dropped 2 bases, with 12 bases sitting between them. This CDR3 has 16 amino acids. The CDR3 is CASSYSTGSYTDTQYF. The CDR3 DNA reads TGTGCCAGCAGTTACTCGACGGGTAGTTACACAGATACGCAGTATTTT.

The genes are TRBV9 and TRBJ2-7; TRBD1 might be the D (6 bases). V lost 4 bases and J lost 9, with 14 bases in between. CDR1 SGDLS and CDR2 YYNGEE come from the germline V gene. The CDR3 extends over 12 amino acids. The CDR3 sequence is CASSSAQGGQYF. DNA for the CDR3: TGTGCCAGCAGCTCCGCGCAAGGGGGGCAGTACTTC.

This chain links TRBV4-2 with TRBJ2-7, with D tentatively TRBD1 (5 bases). The CDR3 contains 15 residues. V lost 4 bases to trimming and J lost 0 bases, with 13 bases between them. The germline CDR1 and CDR2 sequences are LGHNA and YNFKEQ. The CDR3 loop is CASSLHSDSSYEQYF. The CDR3, as DNA: TGTGCCAGCAGCCTTCACAGCGACAGCTCCTACGAGCAGTACTTC.